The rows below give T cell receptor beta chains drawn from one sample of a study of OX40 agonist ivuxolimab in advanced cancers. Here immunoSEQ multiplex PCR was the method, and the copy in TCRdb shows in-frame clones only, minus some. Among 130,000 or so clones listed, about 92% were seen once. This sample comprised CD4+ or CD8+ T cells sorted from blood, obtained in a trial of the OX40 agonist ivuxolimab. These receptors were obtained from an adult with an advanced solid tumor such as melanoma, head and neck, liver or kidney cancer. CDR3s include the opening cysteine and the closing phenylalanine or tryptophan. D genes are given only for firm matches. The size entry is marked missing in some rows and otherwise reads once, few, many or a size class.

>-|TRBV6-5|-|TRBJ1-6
CASNSPLHF
TGTGCCAGCAACTCACCCCTCCACTTT
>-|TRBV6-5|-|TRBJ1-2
CASSLTGANYGYTF
TGTGCCAGCAGTTTGACAGGAGCTAACTATGGCTACACCTTC
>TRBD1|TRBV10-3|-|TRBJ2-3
CAISDQPGQVTDTQYF
TGTGCCATCAGTGACCAACCGGGACAGGTCACAGATACGCAGTATTTT
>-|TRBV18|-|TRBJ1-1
CASSPQGLNTEAFF
TGTGCCAGCTCACCTCAGGGGCTAAACACTGAAGCTTTCTTT
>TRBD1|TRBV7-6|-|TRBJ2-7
CASSRQGGSYEQYF
TGTGCCAGCAGCCGACAGGGGGGCTCCTACGAGCAGTACTTC
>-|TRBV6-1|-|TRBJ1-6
CASSNPGSPLHF
TGTGCCAGCAGTAACCCCGGTTCACCCCTCCACTTT
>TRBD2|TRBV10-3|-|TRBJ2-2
CAISGLSGRGNGELFF
TGTGCCATCAGTGGCCTAAGCGGGAGAGGCAACGGGGAGCTGTTTTTT
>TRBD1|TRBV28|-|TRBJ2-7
CASRGPGGRVEQYF
TGTGCCAGCAGGGGCCCAGGGGGCAGGGTCGAGCAGTACTTC
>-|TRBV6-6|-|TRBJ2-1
CASSYSGRDNEQFF
TGTGCCAGCAGTTACTCAGGACGAGACAATGAGCAGTTCTTC
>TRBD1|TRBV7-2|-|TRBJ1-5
CASSPLRGSNQPQHF
TGTGCCAGCAGCCCCCTCAGGGGGAGCAATCAGCCCCAGCATTTT
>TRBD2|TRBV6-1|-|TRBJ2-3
CASMRDYTDTQYF
TGTGCCAGCATGCGGGACTACACAGATACGCAGTATTTT
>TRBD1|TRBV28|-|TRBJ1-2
CASSSSDRGGRGYTF
TGTGCCAGCAGTTCCTCGGACAGGGGTGGGCGTGGCTACACCTTC
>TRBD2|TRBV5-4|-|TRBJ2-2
CASRPGTSDTGELFF
TGTGCCAGCAGGCCCGGGACTAGCGACACCGGGGAGCTGTTTTTT
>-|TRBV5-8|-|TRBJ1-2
CASRKRSNRGYTF
TGTGCCAGCAGGAAGAGGAGTAACCGTGGCTACACCTTC
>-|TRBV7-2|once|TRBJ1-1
CASSPRPRGLNTEAFF
TGTGCCAGCAGCCCCCGGCCGCGGGGGCTGAACACTGAAGCTTTCTTT
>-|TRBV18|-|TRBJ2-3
CASSPRTAGGTDTQYF
TGTGCCAGCTCACCACGAACGGCAGGGGGCACAGATACGCAGTATTTT
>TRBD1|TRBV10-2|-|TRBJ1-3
CASSTPGQGGNTIYF
TGCGCCAGCAGTACCCCGGGACAGGGGGGAAACACCATATATTTT